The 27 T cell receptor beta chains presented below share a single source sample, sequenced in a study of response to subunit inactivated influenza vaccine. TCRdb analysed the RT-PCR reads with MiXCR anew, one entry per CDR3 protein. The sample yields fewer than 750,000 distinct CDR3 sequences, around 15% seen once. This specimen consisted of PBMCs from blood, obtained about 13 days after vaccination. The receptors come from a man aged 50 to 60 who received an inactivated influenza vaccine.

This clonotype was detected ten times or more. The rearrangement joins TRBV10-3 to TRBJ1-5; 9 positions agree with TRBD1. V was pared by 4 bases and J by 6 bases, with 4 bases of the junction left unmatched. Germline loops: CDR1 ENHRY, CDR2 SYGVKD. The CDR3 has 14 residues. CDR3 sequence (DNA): TGTGCCATCAGTGTCCGACAGGGGGGTCAGCCCCAGCATTTT. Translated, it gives CAISVRQGGQPQHF.

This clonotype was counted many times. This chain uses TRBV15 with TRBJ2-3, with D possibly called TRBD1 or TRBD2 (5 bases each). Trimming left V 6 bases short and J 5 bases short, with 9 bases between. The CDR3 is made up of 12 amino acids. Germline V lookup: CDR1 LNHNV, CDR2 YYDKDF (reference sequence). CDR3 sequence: CATRGTIDTQYF. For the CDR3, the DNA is TGTGCCACCAGGGGGACGATAGATACGCAGTATTTT.

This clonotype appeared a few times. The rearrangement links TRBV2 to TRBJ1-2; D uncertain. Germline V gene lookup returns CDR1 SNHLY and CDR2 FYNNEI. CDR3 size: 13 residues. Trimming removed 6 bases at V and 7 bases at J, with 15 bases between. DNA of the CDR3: TGTGCCAGCAGCGCCCGTGCGGGCGGTGGCTACACCTTC. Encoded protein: CASSARAGGGYTF. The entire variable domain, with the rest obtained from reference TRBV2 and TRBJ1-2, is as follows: EPEVTQTPSHQVTQMGQEVILRCVPISNHLYFYWYRQILGQKVEFLVSFYNNEISEKSEIFDDQFSVERPDGSNFTLKIRSTKLEDSAMYFCASSARAGGGYTFGSGTRLTVV.

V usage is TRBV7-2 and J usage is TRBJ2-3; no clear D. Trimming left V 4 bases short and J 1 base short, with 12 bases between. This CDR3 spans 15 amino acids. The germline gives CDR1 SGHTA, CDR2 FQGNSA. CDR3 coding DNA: TGTGCCAGCAGCTCCGTCACCCTCCGCACAGATACGCAGTATTTT. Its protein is CASSSVTLRTDTQYF.

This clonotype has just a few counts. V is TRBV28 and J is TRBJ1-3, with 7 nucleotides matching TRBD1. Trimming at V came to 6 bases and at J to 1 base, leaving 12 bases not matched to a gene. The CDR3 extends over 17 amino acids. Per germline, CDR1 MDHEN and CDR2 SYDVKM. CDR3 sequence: CASRIMTGLPSGNTIYF. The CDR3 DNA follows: TGTGCCAGCAGGATAATGACAGGGCTCCCTTCTGGAAACACCATATATTTT.

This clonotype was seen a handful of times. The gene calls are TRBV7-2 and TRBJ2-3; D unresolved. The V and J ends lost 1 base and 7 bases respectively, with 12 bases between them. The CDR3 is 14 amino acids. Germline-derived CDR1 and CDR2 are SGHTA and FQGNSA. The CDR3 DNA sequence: TGTGCCAGCAGCTTAGAGGTGGGCCGAAATACGCAGTATTTT. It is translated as CASSLEVGRNTQYF.

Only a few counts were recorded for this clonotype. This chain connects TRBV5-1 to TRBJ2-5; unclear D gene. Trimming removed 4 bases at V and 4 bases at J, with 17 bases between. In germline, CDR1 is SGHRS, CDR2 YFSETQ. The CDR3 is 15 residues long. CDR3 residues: CASSGLDAGSETQYF. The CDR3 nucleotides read TGCGCCAGCAGCGGCCTGGACGCCGGTTCAGAGACCCAGTACTTC.

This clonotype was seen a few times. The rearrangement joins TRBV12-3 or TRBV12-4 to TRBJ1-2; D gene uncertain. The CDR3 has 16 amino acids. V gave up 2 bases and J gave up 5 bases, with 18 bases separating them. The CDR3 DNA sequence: TGTGCCAGCAGTTTACGAGGCGCAGGCCCGGGGTATGGCTACACCTTC. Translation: CASSLRGAGPGYGYTF.

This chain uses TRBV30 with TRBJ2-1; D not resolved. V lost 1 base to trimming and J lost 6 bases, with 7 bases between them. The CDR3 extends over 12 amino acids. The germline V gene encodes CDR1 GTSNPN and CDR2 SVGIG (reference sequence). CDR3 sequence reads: CAWSGSVNEQFF. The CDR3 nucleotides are TGTGCCTGGAGTGGGAGTGTCAATGAGCAGTTCTTC.

The CDR3 region has the DNA TGTGCCAGCAGACCCACAGGGCTCCCCGGGGAGCTGTTTTTT. Its translation is CASRPTGLPGELFF. The rearrangement links TRBV6-1 to TRBJ2-2, with D maybe TRBD1 (6 bases). Germline V gives CDR1 MNHNS, CDR2 SASEGT. The V and J ends lost 6 bases and 6 bases respectively, with 14 bases between them. The CDR3 consists of 14 residues.

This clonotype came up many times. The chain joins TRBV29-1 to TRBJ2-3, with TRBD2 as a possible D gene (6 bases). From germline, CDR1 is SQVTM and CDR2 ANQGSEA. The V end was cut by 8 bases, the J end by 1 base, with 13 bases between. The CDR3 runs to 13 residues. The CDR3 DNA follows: TGCAGCCTGCGGGACTTGCGCACAGATACGCAGTATTTT. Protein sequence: CSLRDLRTDTQYF.

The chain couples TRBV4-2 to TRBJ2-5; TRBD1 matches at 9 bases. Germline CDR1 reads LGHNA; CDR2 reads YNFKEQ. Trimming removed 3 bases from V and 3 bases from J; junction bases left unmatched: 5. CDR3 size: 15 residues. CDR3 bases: TGTGCCAGCAGCCATATATGGACAGGGGAAGAGACCCAGTACTTC. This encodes CASSHIWTGEETQYF.

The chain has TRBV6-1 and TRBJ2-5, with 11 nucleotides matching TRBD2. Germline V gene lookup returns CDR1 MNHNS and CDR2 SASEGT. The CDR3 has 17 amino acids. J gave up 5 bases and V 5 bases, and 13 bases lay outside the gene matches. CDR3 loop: CASSLGVAGGSKETQYF. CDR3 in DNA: TGTGCCAGCAGTCTAGGGGTAGCGGGGGGGAGTAAGGAGACCCAGTACTTC.

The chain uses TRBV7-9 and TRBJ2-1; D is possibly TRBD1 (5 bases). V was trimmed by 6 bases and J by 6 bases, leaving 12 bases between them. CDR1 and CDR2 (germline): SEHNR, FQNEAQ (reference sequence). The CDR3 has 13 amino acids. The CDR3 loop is CASRNQDTNEQFF. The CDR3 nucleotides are TGTGCCAGCAGAAACCAGGACACCAATGAGCAGTTCTTC.

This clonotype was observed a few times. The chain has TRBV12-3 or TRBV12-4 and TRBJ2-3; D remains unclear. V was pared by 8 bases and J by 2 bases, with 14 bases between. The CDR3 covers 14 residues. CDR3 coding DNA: TGTGCCAGCTGCGGCGGCCGGTCCACAGATACGCAGTATTTT. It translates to CASCGGRSTDTQYF.

The CDR3 region is CASSLTGYPGEQYF. The CDR3 region has the DNA TGTGCCAGCAGTTTGACAGGTTATCCCGGCGAGCAGTACTTC. This rearrangement joins TRBV6-5 to TRBJ2-7, with D possibly TRBD1 on 6 matching bases. Germline CDR1 MNHEY, CDR2 SVGAGI. The V gene lost 4 bases and the J gene lost 6 bases, with 16 bases spanning the gap. The CDR3 length is 14 residues.

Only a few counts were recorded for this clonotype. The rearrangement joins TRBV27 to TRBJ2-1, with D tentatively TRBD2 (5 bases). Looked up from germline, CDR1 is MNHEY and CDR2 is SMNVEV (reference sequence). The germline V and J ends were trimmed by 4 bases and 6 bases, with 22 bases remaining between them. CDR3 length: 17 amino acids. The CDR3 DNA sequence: TGTGCCAGCAGTTCCCCCTTTCGGGGAATAGGGAGCAATGAGCAGTTCTTC. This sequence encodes CASSSPFRGIGSNEQFF.

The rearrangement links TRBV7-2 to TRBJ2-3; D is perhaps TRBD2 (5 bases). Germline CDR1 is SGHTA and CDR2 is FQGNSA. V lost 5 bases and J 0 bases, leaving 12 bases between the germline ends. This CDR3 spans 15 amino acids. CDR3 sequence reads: CASSPGGRSTDTQYF. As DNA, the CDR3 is TGTGCCAGCAGCCCAGGAGGCAGAAGCACAGATACGCAGTATTTT.

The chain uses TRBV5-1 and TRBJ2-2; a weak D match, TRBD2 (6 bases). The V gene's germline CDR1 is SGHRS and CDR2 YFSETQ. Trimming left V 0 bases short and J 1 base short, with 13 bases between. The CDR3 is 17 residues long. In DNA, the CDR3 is TGCGCCAGCAGCTTGGCCCCGGGAGTGCGGAACACCGGGGAGCTGTTTTTT. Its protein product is CASSLAPGVRNTGELFF.

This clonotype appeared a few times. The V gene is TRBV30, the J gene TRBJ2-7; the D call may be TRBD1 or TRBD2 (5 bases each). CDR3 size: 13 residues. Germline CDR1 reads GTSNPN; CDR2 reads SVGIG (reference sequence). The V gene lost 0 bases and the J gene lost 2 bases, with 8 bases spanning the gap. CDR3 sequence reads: CAWSVGDAYEQYF. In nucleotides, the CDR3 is TGTGCCTGGAGTGTGGGGGATGCCTACGAGCAGTACTTC.

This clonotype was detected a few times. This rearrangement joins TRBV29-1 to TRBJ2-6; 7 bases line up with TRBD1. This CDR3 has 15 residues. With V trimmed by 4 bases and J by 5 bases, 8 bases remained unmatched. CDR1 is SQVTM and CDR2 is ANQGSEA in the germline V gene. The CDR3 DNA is TGCAGCGTTGGGACAGGTCACAGTAGGGCCAACGTCCTGACTTTC. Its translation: CSVGTGHSRANVLTF.

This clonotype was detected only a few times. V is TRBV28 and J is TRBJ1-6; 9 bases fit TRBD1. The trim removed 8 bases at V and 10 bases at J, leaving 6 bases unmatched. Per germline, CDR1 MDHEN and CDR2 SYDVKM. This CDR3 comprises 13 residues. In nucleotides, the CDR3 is TGTGCCAGCCGGGACAGGGCTCGATCACCCCTCCACTTT. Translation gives CASRDRARSPLHF.

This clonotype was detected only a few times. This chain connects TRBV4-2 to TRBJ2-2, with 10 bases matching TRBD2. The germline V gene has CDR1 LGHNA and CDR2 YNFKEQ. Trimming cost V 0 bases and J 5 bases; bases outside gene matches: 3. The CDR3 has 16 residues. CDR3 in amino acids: CASSQEAGGPTGELFF. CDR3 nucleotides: TGTGCCAGCAGCCAAGAAGCGGGGGGGCCTACCGGGGAGCTGTTTTTT.

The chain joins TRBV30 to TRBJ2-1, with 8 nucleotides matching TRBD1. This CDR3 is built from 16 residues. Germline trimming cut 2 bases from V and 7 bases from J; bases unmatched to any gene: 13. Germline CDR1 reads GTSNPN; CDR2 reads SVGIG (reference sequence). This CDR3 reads CAWSSLQGALGNEQFF. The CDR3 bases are TGTGCCTGGAGTTCCCTCCAGGGGGCGCTCGGGAATGAGCAGTTCTTC.

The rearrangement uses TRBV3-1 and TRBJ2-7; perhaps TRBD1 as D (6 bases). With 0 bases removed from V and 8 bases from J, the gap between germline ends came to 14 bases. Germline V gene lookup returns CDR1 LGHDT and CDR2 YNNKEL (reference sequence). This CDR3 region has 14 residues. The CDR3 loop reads CASSQDLEGHKQYF. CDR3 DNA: TGTGCCAGCAGCCAAGATCTTGAGGGACACAAGCAGTACTTC.

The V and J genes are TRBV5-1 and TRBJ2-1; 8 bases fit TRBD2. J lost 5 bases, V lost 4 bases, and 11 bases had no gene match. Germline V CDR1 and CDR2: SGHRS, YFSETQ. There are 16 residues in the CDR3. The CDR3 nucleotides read TGCGCCAGCAGCCGTCTAGGCGCGGGAGGAAACAATGAGCAGTTCTTC. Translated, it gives CASSRLGAGGNNEQFF.

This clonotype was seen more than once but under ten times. DNA for the CDR3: TGCAGTGCTAGGGTCGGGCAGTACAATCAGCCCCAGCATTTT. This gives the protein CSARVGQYNQPQHF. The V call is TRBV20-1, the J call TRBJ1-5; D unresolved. Germline V lookup: CDR1 DFQATT, CDR2 SNEGSKA (reference sequence). Trimming shortened V by 3 bases and J by 3 bases, and 12 bases separated the two germline ends. CDR3 length equals 14 residues.